This record concerns one TCR beta chain sequence. Its cognate antigen is unknown. This CDR3 has 14 residues. The V gene end was trimmed by 6 bases and the J gene end by 10 bases; junction bases not matched to a gene: 14. Germline-derived CDR1 and CDR2 are MNHEY and SMNVEV (reference sequence). The sample is drawn from a study of cytomegalovirus exposure and HLA in healthy donors. Overall study results and limits: 87-base-pair reads could not separate some V segments, including TRBV6-2 and TRBV6-3.

PCR amplification relied on 60 Vbeta primers (plus 13 Jbeta primers). The protocol was immunoSEQ multiplex PCR, while the TCRdb copy is restricted to in-frame clones and leaves out a portion. The sample holds some 130,000 clones, about 80% seen once. This chain uses TRBV27 with TRBJ1-1; 7 nucleotides agree with TRBD1. The sample consisted of PBMCs. The sequence was obtained from a man aged 25-40 years in good health and CMV-seronegative. The CDR3 protein is CASSPKTGTRVAFF. The DNA of the CDR3 is TGTGCCAGCAGCCCAAAGACAGGGACCCGTGTAGCTTTCTTT.